Each of the 30 T cell receptor beta chains below was sequenced from the same sample in a study of T-cell reconstitution after alpha-beta-depleted transplantation in children. Preparation of the TCRbeta library was carried out with unique molecular identifiers. TCRdb reanalysed the PCR reads using MiXCR and keeps one entry per CDR3 protein. The top ten clones hold roughly 2.5% of a sample with about 240,000 distinct CDR3 sequences, 25% of them seen once. Sequenced here: PBMCs, sampled before TCRalphabeta/CD19-depleted stem cell transplant. The receptors were gathered from a girl aged 2-9 years with Fanconi anemia, due to receive a stem cell transplant.

This clonotype was found many times. The chain carries TRBV20-1 and TRBJ2-7; 7 bases are shared with TRBD1. The germline CDR1 and CDR2 sequences are DFQATT and SNEGSKA (reference sequence). This CDR3 is 12 amino acids long. The V and J ends lost 5 bases and 2 bases, in that order; junction bases with no gene match: 3. This chain's CDR3 is CSASTGPYEQYF. In DNA form, the CDR3 reads TGCAGTGCTTCGACAGGGCCCTACGAGCAGTACTTC.

V and J are TRBV10-3 and TRBJ2-7; 9 bases fit TRBD1. The CDR3 length is 14 residues. The V segment lost 6 bases and the J segment 3 bases; nucleotides outside the gene matches: 6. Germline V gene data show CDR1 as ENHRY and CDR2 as SYGVKD. CDR3 nucleotides: TGTGCCATCAGCGGACAGGGGAGAGTCTACGAGCAGTACTTC. Its translation is CAISGQGRVYEQYF.

This clonotype was seen repeatedly, ten times or more. The chain combines TRBV10-3 with TRBJ2-7; 9 bases align to TRBD2. After removal of 2 bases from V and 4 bases from J, the junction contained 6 bases not matched to a gene. Germline V gene lookup returns CDR1 ENHRY and CDR2 SYGVKD. This CDR3 has 15 residues. The CDR3, as DNA: TGTGCCATCAGTGAGGCGGGAGGGATAGGGTACGAGCAGTACTTC. Translating it yields CAISEAGGIGYEQYF.

This clonotype was counted at least ten times. The chain couples TRBV12-3 or TRBV12-4 to TRBJ1-5; no clear D gene. The CDR3 has 14 residues. V dropped 0 bases and J dropped 5 bases, with 8 bases sitting between them. DNA of the CDR3: TGTGCCAGCAGTTTAGCAGGGAGAGATCAGCCCCAGCATTTT. This sequence encodes CASSLAGRDQPQHF.

V is TRBV6-5 and J is TRBJ2-5, with D possibly TRBD2 on 6 matching bases. CDR3 length: 12 residues. V was trimmed by 5 bases and J by 4 bases, leaving 8 bases between them. Germline V gene sequence: CDR1 MNHEY, CDR2 SVGAGI. The DNA of the CDR3 is TGTGCCAGCAGTAGGAGGGGAGAGACCCAGTACTTC. It codes for CASSRRGETQYF.

The rearrangement uses TRBV29-1 and TRBJ2-7, with D hard to call. Germline CDR1 reads SQVTM; CDR2 reads ANQGSEA. The CDR3 runs to 11 residues. Trimming shortened V by 3 bases and J by 2 bases, and 5 bases separated the two germline ends. The CDR3 spells CSVESTYEQYF. The DNA for the CDR3 is TGCAGCGTTGAGTCCACCTACGAGCAGTACTTC.

This clonotype was observed at least ten times. The V and J genes are TRBV20-1 and TRBJ1-5; unclear D gene. Deletions cut 5 bases from V and 3 bases from J, with 14 bases between. The length of the CDR3 is 14 residues. Germline CDR1 reads DFQATT; CDR2 reads SNEGSKA (reference sequence). DNA for the CDR3: TGCAGTGCTCGTGGGGTAAGCCCCAATCAGCCCCAGCATTTT. It translates to CSARGVSPNQPQHF.

This clonotype was seen ten or more times. The chain has TRBV29-1 and TRBJ2-3, with D perhaps TRBD1 (6 bases). This CDR3 is 15 amino acids long. Germline V gives CDR1 SQVTM, CDR2 ANQGSEA. The V gene lost 4 bases and the J gene lost 4 bases, with 18 bases spanning the gap. The CDR3 nucleotides read TGCAGCGTTGTTGGGACATCCCGCTCCCCAGATACGCAGTATTTT. It specifies CSVVGTSRSPDTQYF.

This clonotype was seen only a few times. The V call is TRBV24-1, the J call TRBJ1-5, with D uncertain. V was clipped by 4 bases and J by 2 bases, with 14 bases between them. Germline CDR1 is KGHDR and CDR2 is SFDVKD. The CDR3 totals 16 residues. This CDR3 is CATSDRAGSGNQPQHF. Here the CDR3 DNA reads TGTGCCACCAGTGACCGCGCGGGAAGCGGCAATCAGCCCCAGCATTTT.

This clonotype was counted many times. V is TRBV12-3 or TRBV12-4 and J is TRBJ1-5; D gene ambiguous. Trimming stripped 6 bases from V and 2 bases from J, with 11 bases between. The CDR3 covers 14 residues. The CDR3 DNA sequence: TGTGCCAGCAGCCCGCCGGGCCGCAATCAGCCCCAGCATTTT. Its translation is CASSPPGRNQPQHF.

This chain connects TRBV29-1 to TRBJ1-4; D is undetermined. Germline loops: CDR1 SQVTM, CDR2 ANQGSEA. The CDR3 spans 11 residues. Trimming stripped 7 bases from V and 8 bases from J, with 11 bases between. Here the CDR3 reads CSGQIGEKLFF. The CDR3 nucleotides are TGCAGCGGGCAGATAGGGGAAAAACTGTTTTTT.

Ten or more counts support this clonotype. V usage is TRBV13 and J usage is TRBJ2-1; 13 bases line up with TRBD2. CDR1 and CDR2 from the germline V gene are PRHDT and FYEKMQ (reference sequence). V was clipped by 4 bases and J by 11 bases; unmatched bases: 8. The CDR3 is 15 amino acids. The CDR3 sequence: CASSSPGLAGFKQFF. DNA for the CDR3: TGTGCCAGCAGCTCCCCGGGACTAGCGGGATTTAAGCAGTTCTTC. The full variable domain, its missing parts supplied by reference TRBV13 and TRBJ2-1, is AAGVIQSPRHLIKEKRETATLKCYPIPRHDTVYWYQQGPGQDPQFLISFYEKMQSDKGSIPDRFSAQQFSDYHSELNMSSLELGDSALYFCASSSPGLAGFKQFFGPGTRLTVL.

The chain has TRBV10-3 and TRBJ2-7; 10 nucleotides align to TRBD2. The CDR3 is made up of 14 amino acids. Germline V gives CDR1 ENHRY, CDR2 SYGVKD. Trimming removed 6 bases from V and 3 bases from J; junction bases left unmatched: 5. The CDR3 coding sequence is TGTGCCATCAGAGCGGGAGGGATGGGCTACGAGCAGTACTTC. Its translation is CAIRAGGMGYEQYF.

This clonotype was seen many times. CDR3 loop: CASSVLGQGSEQFF. The CDR3 nucleotides are TGTGCCAGCAGTGTATTGGGGCAGGGGAGTGAGCAGTTCTTC. The genes are TRBV2 and TRBJ2-1; TRBD1 is a possible D gene (6 bases). The length of the CDR3 is 14 residues. V was cut by 4 bases and J by 9 bases, with 16 bases left in between. Germline CDR1 is SNHLY and CDR2 is FYNNEI.

Many counts were recorded for this clonotype. The V gene is TRBV20-1, the J gene TRBJ2-1, with D possibly TRBD2 on 5 matching bases. The CDR3 extends over 12 amino acids. Trimming took off 5 bases at V and 7 bases at J, with 12 bases between the two ends. Germline CDR1 DFQATT, CDR2 SNEGSKA (reference sequence). CDR3 bases: TGCAGTGCTTCTAGGTCGGGGAATGAGCAGTTCTTC. It translates to CSASRSGNEQFF.

The chain joins TRBV5-6 to TRBJ2-1; unclear D gene. This CDR3 comprises 14 residues. From germline, CDR1 is SGHDT and CDR2 YYEEEE. The germline V and J ends were trimmed by 0 bases and 5 bases, with 9 bases remaining between them. CDR3 DNA sequence: TGTGCCAGCAGCTTGGGTGGGTTACACAATGAGCAGTTCTTC. It specifies CASSLGGLHNEQFF.

This clonotype has ten or more counts. The chain recombines TRBV12-3 or TRBV12-4 with TRBJ1-3; no clear D gene. The CDR3 sequence is 13 residues long. V lost 3 bases and J lost 8, with 11 bases in between. The CDR3 DNA sequence: TGTGCCAGCAGTTTGGGCAGGCCCCACACCATATATTTT. This gives the protein CASSLGRPHTIYF.

This clonotype was recorded at least ten times. This chain joins TRBV29-1 and TRBJ2-5, with D perhaps TRBD1 (6 bases). This CDR3 has 12 amino acids. The germline CDR1 and CDR2 sequences are SQVTM and ANQGSEA. CDR3 in DNA: TGCAGTGGGCAGGGGAGACAAGAGACCCAGTACTTC. Its translation is CSGQGRQETQYF.

This rearrangement joins TRBV7-9 to TRBJ1-3; 7 bases line up with TRBD1. After removal of 6 bases from V and 0 bases from J, the junction contained 8 bases not matched to a gene. From germline, CDR1 is SEHNR and CDR2 FQNEAQ (reference sequence). This CDR3 contains 16 residues. The CDR3: CASRLGQLHSGNTIYF. CDR3 in DNA: TGTGCCAGCAGACTGGGACAGCTCCACTCTGGAAACACCATATATTTT. Based on the CDR3 plus reference TRBV7-9 and TRBJ1-3, the full variable domain is DTGVSQNPRHKITKRGQNVTFRCDPISEHNRLYWYRQTLGQGPEFLTYFQNEAQLEKSRLLSDRFSAERPKGSFSTLEIQRTEQGDSAMYLCASRLGQLHSGNTIYFGEGSWLTVV.

This clonotype occurred many times. The V and J genes are TRBV12-3 or TRBV12-4 and TRBJ2-7, with D tentatively TRBD1 or TRBD2 (6 bases each). There are 17 residues in the CDR3. The V end lost 5 bases, the J end lost 6 bases, and 26 bases lay between the germline ends. The CDR3 DNA is TGTGCCAGCAGTCTTCTAAGTGGACGGACGAAGGGGGGCGAGCAGTACTTC. This gives the protein CASSLLSGRTKGGEQYF.

This clonotype has at least ten counts. The chain uses TRBV12-3 or TRBV12-4 and TRBJ2-1; possibly TRBD2 for D (6 bases). The CDR3 sequence is 20 residues long. V was trimmed by 3 bases and J by 0 bases, leaving 24 bases between them. CDR3 protein: CASSFEAGDKYSVSYNEQFF. CDR3 DNA sequence: TGTGCCAGCAGTTTTGAAGCGGGTGATAAATATTCCGTCTCCTACAATGAGCAGTTCTTC.

This chain links TRBV29-1 with TRBJ2-7, with 7 bases aligning to TRBD2. Germline CDR1 is SQVTM and CDR2 is ANQGSEA. V trimming: 7 bases; J trimming: 0 bases; junction bases outside the gene matches: 9. The CDR3 loop spans 14 amino acids. The CDR3 DNA reads as TGCAGCGGGTTGACTAGCCGACTCTCCTACGAGCAGTACTTC. This gives the protein CSGLTSRLSYEQYF.

At least ten counts were recorded for this clonotype. V usage is TRBV29-1 and J usage is TRBJ2-2; 8 bases agree with TRBD1. The CDR3 is made up of 14 amino acids. Losses at the gene ends were 4 bases for V and 1 base for J; bases not matched to a gene: 2. The V gene's germline CDR1 is SQVTM and CDR2 ANQGSEA. This chain's CDR3 is CSVVGQENTGELFF. Here the CDR3 DNA reads TGCAGCGTTGTGGGACAGGAGAACACCGGGGAGCTGTTTTTT.

The V call is TRBV29-1, the J call TRBJ2-2; D is perhaps TRBD1 or TRBD2 (5 bases each). Deletions cut 4 bases from V and 5 bases from J, with 11 bases between. Germline V CDR1 and CDR2: SQVTM, ANQGSEA. The CDR3 is 13 residues long. Written as DNA, the CDR3 is TGCAGCGTTGTGCGCGAGGGGACCGGGGAGCTGTTTTTT. Residues: CSVVREGTGELFF.

The sample holds many counts of this clonotype. The V call is TRBV29-1, the J call TRBJ2-7; a possible D gene is TRBD1 (6 bases). The CDR3 runs 13 residues. V was pared by 4 bases and J by 3 bases, with 13 bases between. In germline, CDR1 is SQVTM, CDR2 ANQGSEA. The CDR3 DNA reads TGCAGCGTTGTGCCGGGACACCACTACGAGCAGTACTTC. This translates into CSVVPGHHYEQYF.

This clonotype was seen only a few times. This chain uses TRBV28 with TRBJ1-3; the match to TRBD1 covers 8 bases. The CDR3 runs to 15 residues. Per germline, CDR1 MDHEN and CDR2 SYDVKM. The J segment lost 4 bases and the V segment lost 5 bases, leaving 7 bases of the junction unmatched. The CDR3 coding sequence is TGTGCCAGCAGTATGCCCGGGACAGGAGGAAACACCATATATTTT. It encodes CASSMPGTGGNTIYF.

This clonotype was picked up many times. The chain links TRBV12-3 or TRBV12-4 to TRBJ2-7; unclear D gene. Between the trimmed V and J ends, which lost 1 base and 1 base, there was a span of 8 bases. CDR3 size: 14 residues. The CDR3 sequence is CASSLDSLSYEQYF. CDR3 nucleotides: TGTGCCAGCAGTTTAGACAGCCTGTCCTACGAGCAGTACTTC.

This clonotype was picked up a small number of times. The chain recombines TRBV20-1 with TRBJ2-2, with TRBD1 matching 8 bases. The J segment lost 6 bases and the V segment lost 5 bases, leaving 5 bases of the junction unmatched. From germline, CDR1 is DFQATT and CDR2 SNEGSKA (reference sequence). The CDR3 sequence is 13 residues long. For the CDR3, the DNA is TGCAGTGCTCGGGACAGGTTTTCCGGGGAGCTGTTTTTT. Its translation is CSARDRFSGELFF.

This clonotype was recorded many times. The genes are TRBV6-4 and TRBJ1-2, with 9 positions matching TRBD1. After removal of 5 bases from V and 7 bases from J, the junction contained 5 bases not matched to a gene. Looked up from germline, CDR1 is MRHNA and CDR2 is SNTAGT. The CDR3 is made up of 13 amino acids. The CDR3 DNA follows: TGTGCCAGCAGTACAGGGGGCTTGGCTGGCTACACCTTC. The encoded protein is CASSTGGLAGYTF.

CDR3 sequence: CSAMWGTGGPYEQYF. Written as DNA, the CDR3 is TGCAGTGCTATGTGGGGCACCGGAGGTCCCTACGAGCAGTACTTC. The chain joins TRBV20-1 to TRBJ2-7, with D perhaps given as TRBD1 or TRBD2 (5 bases each). Germline values: CDR1 DFQATT, CDR2 SNEGSKA (reference sequence). Trimming took 4 bases from V and 2 from J, leaving 18 bases between them. This CDR3 is 15 amino acids long.